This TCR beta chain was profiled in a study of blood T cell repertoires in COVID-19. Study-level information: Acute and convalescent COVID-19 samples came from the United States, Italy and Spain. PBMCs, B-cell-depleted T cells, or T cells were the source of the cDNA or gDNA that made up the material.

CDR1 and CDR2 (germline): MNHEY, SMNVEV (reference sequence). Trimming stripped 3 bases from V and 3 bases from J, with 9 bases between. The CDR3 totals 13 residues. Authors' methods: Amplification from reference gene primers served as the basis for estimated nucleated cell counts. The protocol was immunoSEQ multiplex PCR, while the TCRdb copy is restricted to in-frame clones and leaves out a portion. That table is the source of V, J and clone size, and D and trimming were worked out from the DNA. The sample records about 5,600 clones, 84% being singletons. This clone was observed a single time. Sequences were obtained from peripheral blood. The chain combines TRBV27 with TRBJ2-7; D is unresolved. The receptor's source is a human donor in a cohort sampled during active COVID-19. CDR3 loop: CASSLGRFYEQYF. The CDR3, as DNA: TGTGCCAGCAGTTTGGGCAGATTCTACGAGCAGTACTTC.